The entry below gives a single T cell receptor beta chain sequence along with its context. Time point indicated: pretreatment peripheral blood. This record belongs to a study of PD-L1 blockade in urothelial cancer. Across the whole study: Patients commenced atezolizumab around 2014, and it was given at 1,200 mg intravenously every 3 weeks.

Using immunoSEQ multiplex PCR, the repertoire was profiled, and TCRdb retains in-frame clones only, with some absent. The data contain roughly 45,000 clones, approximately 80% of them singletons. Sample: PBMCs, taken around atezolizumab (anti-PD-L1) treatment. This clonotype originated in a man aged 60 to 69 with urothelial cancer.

The CDR3 DNA reads TGTGCCAGCAACCCGGTGAATTCACCCCTCCACTTT. It is translated as CASNPVNSPLHF. The chain employs TRBV28 and TRBJ1-6; no reliable D call. From germline, CDR1 is MDHEN and CDR2 SYDVKM. The CDR3 is 12 residues long. Trimming stripped 7 bases from V and 7 bases from J, with 8 bases between.